This passage covers 23 T cell receptor beta chains from one sample sequenced in a study of blood T cell repertoires in COVID-19. Sequenced by immunoSEQ multiplex PCR; TCRdb stores in-frame clones only, minus some. This sample has about 110,000 clones; over 65% occur once, and the top ten carry more than 1.5%. The sequenced material came from peripheral blood. The receptor set was obtained from a woman between 35 and 50 years old with acute or convalescent COVID-19.

The CDR3 region has the DNA TGTGCCAGTAGTACCCGGACAGGAGTGAACACTGAAGCTTTCTTT. Protein sequence: CASSTRTGVNTEAFF. This chain joins TRBV19 and TRBJ1-1; 7 nucleotides agree with TRBD1. The CDR3 length is 15 residues. Germline V gene sequence: CDR1 LNHDA, CDR2 SQIVND (reference sequence). V trimming: 4 bases; J trimming: 0 bases; junction bases outside the gene matches: 5.

The chain combines TRBV6-1 with TRBJ1-6; D is possibly TRBD1 (5 bases). With 3 bases removed from V and 13 bases from J, the gap between germline ends came to 19 bases. CDR3 length: 15 amino acids. The germline V gene has CDR1 MNHNS and CDR2 SASEGT. This CDR3 reads CASSDGAGRVRPLHF. In DNA, the CDR3 is TGTGCCAGCAGTGACGGGGCGGGACGGGTTAGGCCCCTCCACTTT.

The chain uses TRBV3-1 (or the pseudogene TRBV3-2) and TRBJ2-5; 8 bases are a match to TRBD1. The CDR3 spans 15 residues. Germline V gives CDR1 LGHDT, CDR2 YNNKEL (reference sequence). The V and J ends lost 4 bases and 2 bases, in that order; junction bases with no gene match: 6. CDR3 loop: CASSPLTGVQETQYF. CDR3 nucleotides: TGTGCCAGCAGCCCCCTGACAGGGGTACAAGAGACCCAGTACTTC.

This clone was seen only a few times. The chain has TRBV11-2 and TRBJ2-2, with 12 bases aligning to TRBD2. CDR3 length equals 15 residues. J lost 13 bases, V lost 0 bases, and 6 bases had no gene match. CDR1 and CDR2 from the germline V gene are SGHAT and FQNNGV. This CDR3 reads CASSLEPSGGVRLFF. In nucleotides, the CDR3 is TGTGCCAGCAGCTTAGAGCCTAGCGGGGGGGTACGGCTGTTTTTT.

The chain combines TRBV19 with TRBJ2-1; 8 bases map to TRBD2. The CDR3 spans 16 residues. V was pared by 5 bases and J by 2 bases, with 8 bases of the junction left unmatched. The V gene's germline CDR1 is LNHDA and CDR2 SQIVND (reference sequence). CDR3 protein: CASSGLGGDTYNEQFF. In nucleotides, the CDR3 is TGTGCCAGTAGTGGGCTCGGGGGGGACACCTACAATGAGCAGTTCTTC.

This clone was seen a few times. This chain links TRBV19 with TRBJ2-7; a possible D gene is TRBD2 (5 bases). Trimming shortened V by 6 bases and J by 4 bases, and 19 bases separated the two germline ends. CDR1 and CDR2 (germline): LNHDA, SQIVND (reference sequence). The CDR3 consists of 15 residues. The CDR3 bases are TGTGCCAGTAGCCTATCAGGACGTAGAGGGTACGAGCAGTACTTC. Its translation: CASSLSGRRGYEQYF.

This clone was detected once. The CDR3 nucleotides are TGTGCCAGCAAGGGGTCCTACCAATACAATGAGCAGTTCTTC. It encodes CASKGSYQYNEQFF. V and J are TRBV2 and TRBJ2-1; D possibly corresponds to TRBD1 (5 bases). Germline lookup yields CDR1 SNHLY and CDR2 FYNNEI. There are 14 residues in the CDR3. V gave up 7 bases and J gave up 4 bases, with 14 bases separating them. The full variable domain, its missing parts supplied by reference TRBV2 and TRBJ2-1, is EPEVTQTPSHQVTQMGQEVILRCVPISNHLYFYWYRQILGQKVEFLVSFYNNEISEKSEIFDDQFSVERPDGSNFTLKIRSTKLEDSAMYFCASKGSYQYNEQFFGPGTRLTVL.

The rearrangement links TRBV4-2 to TRBJ2-7; TRBD1 is a possible D gene (5 bases). CDR3 size: 16 residues. Germline loops: CDR1 LGHNA, CDR2 YNFKEQ. V was trimmed by 0 bases and J by 2 bases, leaving 14 bases between them. For the CDR3, the DNA is TGTGCCAGCAGCCAAGAGATAACAGGCCTCGCCTACGAGCAGTACTTC. Translating gives CASSQEITGLAYEQYF.

The J gene is TRBJ1-4, the V gene TRBV5-4, with 8 positions matching TRBD1. After removal of 1 base from V and 7 bases from J, the junction contained 3 bases not matched to a gene. CDR1 and CDR2 from the germline V gene are SGHNT and YYREEE (reference sequence). The CDR3 runs to 14 residues. The CDR3 loop reads CASSLSGGREKLFF. The CDR3 nucleotides read TGTGCCAGCAGCTTGTCAGGGGGCCGTGAAAAACTGTTTTTT. The full variable domain, rest sourced from reference TRBV5-4 and TRBJ1-4, is ETGVTQSPTHLIKTRGQQVTLRCSSQSGHNTVSWYQQALGQGPQFIFQYYREEENGRGNFPPRFSGLQFPNYSSELNVNALELDDSALYLCASSLSGGREKLFFGSGTQLSVL.

The rearrangement uses TRBV6-6 and TRBJ1-2; D perhaps matches TRBD1 (6 bases). The CDR3 has 14 residues. In germline, CDR1 is MNHNY, CDR2 SVGAGI (reference sequence). With 5 bases removed from V and 7 bases from J, the gap between germline ends came to 17 bases. Written as DNA, the CDR3 is TGTGCCAGCAGTCCCCTTGGGGGGGGCAGTGGCTACACCTTC. Encoded protein: CASSPLGGGSGYTF.

This chain uses TRBV30 with TRBJ1-1; D is uncertain. CDR3 length: 15 residues. Trimming took 4 bases from V and 4 from J, leaving 19 bases between them. In germline, CDR1 is GTSNPN, CDR2 SVGIG (reference sequence). In DNA, the CDR3 is TGTGCCTGGACCCGGGGTCTACTTGCGGGCACTGAAGCTTTCTTT. The encoded protein is CAWTRGLLAGTEAFF.

The chain combines TRBV7-7 with TRBJ1-4; D unresolved. The CDR3 has 15 residues. CDR1 and CDR2 (germline): SSHAT, FNYEAQ (reference sequence). V was pared by 3 bases and J by 4 bases, with 12 bases between. CDR3 bases: TGTGCCAGCAGCTTGAAGAGAGGGCTTAATGAAAAACTGTTTTTT. Translated: CASSLKRGLNEKLFF.

V is TRBV7-2 and J is TRBJ2-1; 9 bases agree with TRBD2. CDR3 length: 14 amino acids. J lost 7 bases, V lost 4 bases, and 5 bases had no gene match. Looked up from germline, CDR1 is SGHTA and CDR2 is FQGNSA. CDR3 loop: CASSWLAGANEQFF. Written as DNA, the CDR3 is TGTGCCAGCAGCTGGTTAGCGGGGGCAAATGAGCAGTTCTTC. Supplemented by reference TRBV7-2 and TRBJ2-1, the full variable domain reads GAGVSQSPSNKVTEKGKDVELRCDPISGHTALYWYRQSLGQGLEFLIYFQGNSAPDKSGLPSDRFSAERTGGSVSTLTIQRTQQEDSAVYLCASSWLAGANEQFFGPGTRLTVL.

The chain uses TRBV30 and TRBJ1-6; D perhaps matches TRBD1 (6 bases). The CDR3 extends over 13 amino acids. Germline V gene data show CDR1 as GTSNPN and CDR2 as SVGIG (reference sequence). Trimming took off 3 bases at V and 7 bases at J, with 10 bases between the two ends. The CDR3 protein is CAWSRGANSPLHF. The DNA for the CDR3 is TGTGCCTGGAGCAGGGGAGCAAATTCACCCCTCCACTTT.

This chain links TRBV28 with TRBJ1-5; 8 bases fit TRBD1. The germline V gene encodes CDR1 MDHEN and CDR2 SYDVKM. V lost 5 bases and J lost 1; bases outside the gene matches: 4. The CDR3 totals 15 residues. The CDR3 loop is CASSPGDRSNQPQHF. CDR3 DNA: TGTGCCAGCAGTCCGGGGGACAGGAGCAATCAGCCCCAGCATTTT.

This clone was observed once. This chain links TRBV10-3 with TRBJ2-3, with D perhaps matching TRBD2 (7 bases). The length of the CDR3 is 16 residues. Trimming cost V 4 bases and J 2 bases, with 16 bases left between them. Germline-derived CDR1 and CDR2 are ENHRY and SYGVKD. DNA for the CDR3: TGTGCCATCAGTGGCCCGTGGGGGGGGGCCACAGATACGCAGTATTTT. This gives the protein CAISGPWGGATDTQYF.

This rearrangement joins TRBV7-7 to TRBJ2-1, with 11 positions matching TRBD2. Germline V gene data show CDR1 as SSHAT and CDR2 as FNYEAQ (reference sequence). The length of the CDR3 is 16 residues. Trimming cost V 5 bases and J 5 bases; bases outside gene matches: 8. The CDR3 DNA follows: TGTGCCAGCAGCCCGACACCGGGACTAGCGGACAATGAGCAGTTCTTC. Amino acids: CASSPTPGLADNEQFF.

V gene TRBV5-1 combines with J gene TRBJ2-2; D is unresolved. Germline CDR1 is SGHRS and CDR2 is YFSETQ. The CDR3 consists of 14 residues. V lost 4 bases and J 4 bases, leaving 11 bases between the germline ends. CDR3 region: CASSLPTATGELFF. The CDR3 DNA reads TGCGCCAGCAGCCTCCCTACTGCCACCGGGGAGCTGTTTTTT.

This chain connects TRBV6-5 to TRBJ2-2; D is ambiguous. The CDR3 has 15 amino acids. Per germline, CDR1 MNHEY and CDR2 SVGAGI. Trimming stripped 3 bases from V and 2 bases from J, with 10 bases between. Here the CDR3 reads CASSYGRINTGELFF. The CDR3 DNA sequence: TGTGCCAGCAGTTATGGCAGGATCAACACCGGGGAGCTGTTTTTT.

The CDR3 reads CASSQGQGVTEAFF. The CDR3 coding sequence is TGTGCCAGCAGCCAGGGACAGGGTGTGACTGAAGCTTTCTTT. This chain uses TRBV5-4 with TRBJ1-1; 9 bases are a match to TRBD1. The CDR3 consists of 14 residues. With V trimmed by 4 bases and J by 5 bases, 6 bases remained unmatched. Germline-derived CDR1 and CDR2 are SGHNT and YYREEE (reference sequence). The full variable domain, its missing parts supplied by reference TRBV5-4 and TRBJ1-1, is ETGVTQSPTHLIKTRGQQVTLRCSSQSGHNTVSWYQQALGQGPQFIFQYYREEENGRGNFPPRFSGLQFPNYSSELNVNALELDDSALYLCASSQGQGVTEAFFGQGTRLTVV.

V usage is TRBV5-1 and J usage is TRBJ1-4, with 9 bases that match TRBD1. This CDR3 region has 16 residues. Germline loops: CDR1 SGHRS, CDR2 YFSETQ. The V and J ends lost 0 bases and 6 bases, in that order; junction bases with no gene match: 6. The CDR3 sequence: CASSLAQQGADEKLFF. CDR3 sequence (DNA): TGCGCCAGCAGCTTGGCTCAACAGGGGGCGGATGAAAAACTGTTTTTT.

The chain couples TRBV7-2 to TRBJ1-4, with D hard to call. V shed 2 bases and J shed 0 bases, with 7 bases lying between them. The CDR3 spans 15 residues. Germline loops: CDR1 SGHTA, CDR2 FQGNSA. CDR3 DNA sequence: TGTGCCAGCAGCTTAACGGTCGCAACTAATGAAAAACTGTTTTTT. Translating gives CASSLTVATNEKLFF.

This chain connects TRBV4-3 to TRBJ2-3; 12 nucleotides line up with TRBD2. Unmatched junction bases numbered 2, after V lost 1 base and J lost 3 bases. The CDR3 sequence is 16 residues long. CDR1 LGHNA and CDR2 YSLEER come from the germline V gene. DNA of the CDR3: TGCGCCAGCAGCCAAGGGACTAGCGGGGAGACAGATACGCAGTATTTT. Protein sequence: CASSQGTSGETDTQYF.